Reported below is one T cell receptor (beta chain). Germline V gene data show CDR1 as SQVTM and CDR2 as ANQGSEA. The CDR3 has 12 amino acids. Unmatched junction bases numbered 3, after V lost 4 bases and J lost 4 bases. The data were taken from a study of PD-1 blockade in classical Hodgkin lymphoma. All patients experienced relapse after autologous stem cell transplantation, and brentuximab vedotin exposure was variable. Measured with immunoSEQ multiplex PCR; TCRdb has only the in-frame clones, and not every one. The table shows roughly 96,000 clones, with roughly nine tenths occurring only once. Sequences were derived from peripheral blood mononuclear cells (PBMCs), sampled before the second cycle of nivolumab. This sequence was found in a human donor with classical Hodgkin lymphoma. The chain is built from TRBV29-1 and TRBJ1-1; 7 nucleotides align to TRBD1. The CDR3 region has the DNA TGCAGCGTTGGACAGGGTGGCACTGAAGCTTTCTTT. Translation: CSVGQGGTEAFF.